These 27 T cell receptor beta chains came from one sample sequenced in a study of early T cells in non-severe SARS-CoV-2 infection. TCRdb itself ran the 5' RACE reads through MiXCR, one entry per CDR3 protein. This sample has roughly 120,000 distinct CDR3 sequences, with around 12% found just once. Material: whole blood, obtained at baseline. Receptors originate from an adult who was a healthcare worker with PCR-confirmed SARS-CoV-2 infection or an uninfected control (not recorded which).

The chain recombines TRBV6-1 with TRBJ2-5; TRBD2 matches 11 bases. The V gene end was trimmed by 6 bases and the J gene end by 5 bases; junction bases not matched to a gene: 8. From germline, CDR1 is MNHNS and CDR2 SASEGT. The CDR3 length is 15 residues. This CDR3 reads CASRELAGAGETQYF. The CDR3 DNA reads TGTGCCAGCAGGGAACTAGCGGGAGCGGGGGAGACCCAGTACTTC.

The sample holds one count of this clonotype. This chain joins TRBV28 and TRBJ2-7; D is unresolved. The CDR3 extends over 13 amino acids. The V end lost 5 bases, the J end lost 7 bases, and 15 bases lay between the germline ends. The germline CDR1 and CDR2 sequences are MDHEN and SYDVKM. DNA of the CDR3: TGTGCCAGCAGTCAAACGGCCGCAGAGGAGCAGTACTTC. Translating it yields CASSQTAAEEQYF.

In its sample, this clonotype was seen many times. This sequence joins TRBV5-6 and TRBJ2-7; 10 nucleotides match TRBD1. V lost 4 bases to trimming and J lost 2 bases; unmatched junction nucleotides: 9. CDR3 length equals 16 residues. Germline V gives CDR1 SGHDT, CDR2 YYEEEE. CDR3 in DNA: TGTGCCAGCAGCCCCCGACAGGGGGCCAATCCCTACGAGCAGTACTTC. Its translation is CASSPRQGANPYEQYF.

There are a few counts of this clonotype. CDR3 nucleotide sequence: TGCAGTGCTAGACGCTGGACAGAGTCCTACGAGCAGTACTTC. It translates to CSARRWTESYEQYF. V usage is TRBV20-1 and J usage is TRBJ2-7, with a weak D call TRBD1 (6 bases). This CDR3 is 14 amino acids long. Germline values: CDR1 DFQATT, CDR2 SNEGSKA (reference sequence). V was clipped by 2 bases and J by 1 base, with 12 bases between them.

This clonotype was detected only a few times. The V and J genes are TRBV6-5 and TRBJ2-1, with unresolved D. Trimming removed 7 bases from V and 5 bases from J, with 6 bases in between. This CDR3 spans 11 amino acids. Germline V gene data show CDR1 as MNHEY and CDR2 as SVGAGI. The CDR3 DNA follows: TGTGCCAGCACTGGGAACAATGAGCAGTTCTTC. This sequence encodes CASTGNNEQFF.

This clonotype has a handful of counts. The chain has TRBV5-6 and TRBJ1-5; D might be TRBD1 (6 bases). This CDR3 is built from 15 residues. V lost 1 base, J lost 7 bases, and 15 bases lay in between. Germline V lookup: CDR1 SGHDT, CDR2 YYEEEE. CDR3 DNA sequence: TGTGCCAGCAGCTTGTCGCACAGGGTCGAACAGCCCCAGCATTTT. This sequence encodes CASSLSHRVEQPQHF.

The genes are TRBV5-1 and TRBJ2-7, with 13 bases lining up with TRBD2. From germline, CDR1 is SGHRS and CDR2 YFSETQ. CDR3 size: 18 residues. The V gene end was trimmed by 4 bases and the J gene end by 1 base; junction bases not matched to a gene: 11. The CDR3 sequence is CASSVTGTSGTISYEQYF. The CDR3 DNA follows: TGCGCCAGCAGCGTGACAGGGACTAGCGGGACCATTTCCTACGAGCAGTACTTC.

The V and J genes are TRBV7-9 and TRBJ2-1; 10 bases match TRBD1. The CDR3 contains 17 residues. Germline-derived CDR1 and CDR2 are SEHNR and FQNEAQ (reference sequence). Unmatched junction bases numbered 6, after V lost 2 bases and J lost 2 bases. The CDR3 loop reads CASSLQTGTGAYNEQFF. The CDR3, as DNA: TGTGCCAGCAGCTTACAGACCGGGACAGGGGCCTACAATGAGCAGTTCTTC. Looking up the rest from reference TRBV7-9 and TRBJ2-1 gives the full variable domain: DTGVSQNPRHKITKRGQNVTFRCDPISEHNRLYWYRQTLGQGPEFLTYFQNEAQLEKSRLLSDRFSAERPKGSFSTLEIQRTEQGDSAMYLCASSLQTGTGAYNEQFFGPGTRLTVL.

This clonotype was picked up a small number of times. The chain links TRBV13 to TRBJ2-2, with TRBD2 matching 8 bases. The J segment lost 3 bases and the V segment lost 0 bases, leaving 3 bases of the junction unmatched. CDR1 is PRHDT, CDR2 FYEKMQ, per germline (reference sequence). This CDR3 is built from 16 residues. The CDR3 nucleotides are TGTGCCAGCAGCTTAGGTCTAGCGGGCTACACCGGGGAGCTGTTTTTT. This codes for CASSLGLAGYTGELFF.

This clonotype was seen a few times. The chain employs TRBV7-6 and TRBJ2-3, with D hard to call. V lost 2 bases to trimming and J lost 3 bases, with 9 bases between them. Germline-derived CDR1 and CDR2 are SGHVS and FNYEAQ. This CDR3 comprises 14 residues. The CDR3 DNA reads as TGTGCCAGCAGCTTAATTGGCAAAACAGATACGCAGTATTTT. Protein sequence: CASSLIGKTDTQYF.

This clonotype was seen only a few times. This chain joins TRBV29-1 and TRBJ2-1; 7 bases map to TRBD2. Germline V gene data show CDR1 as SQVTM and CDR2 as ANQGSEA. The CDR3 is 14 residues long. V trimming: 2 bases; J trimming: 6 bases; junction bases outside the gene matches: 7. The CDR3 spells CSVELGIAGNEQFF. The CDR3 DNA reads TGCAGCGTTGAATTGGGTATAGCGGGCAATGAGCAGTTCTTC.

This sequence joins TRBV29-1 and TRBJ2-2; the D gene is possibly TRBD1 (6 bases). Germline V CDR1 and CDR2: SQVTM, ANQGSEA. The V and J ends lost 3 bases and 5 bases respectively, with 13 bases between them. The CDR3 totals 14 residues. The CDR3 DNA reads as TGCAGCGTTGAGCGCGGACAGCGGACCGGGGAGCTGTTTTTT. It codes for CSVERGQRTGELFF.

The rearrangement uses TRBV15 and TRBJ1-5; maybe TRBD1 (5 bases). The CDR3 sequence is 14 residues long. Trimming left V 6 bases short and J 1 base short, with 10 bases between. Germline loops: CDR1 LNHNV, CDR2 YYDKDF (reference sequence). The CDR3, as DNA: TGTGCCACCAGTGCAGGGATGAGCAATCAGCCCCAGCATTTT. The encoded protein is CATSAGMSNQPQHF.

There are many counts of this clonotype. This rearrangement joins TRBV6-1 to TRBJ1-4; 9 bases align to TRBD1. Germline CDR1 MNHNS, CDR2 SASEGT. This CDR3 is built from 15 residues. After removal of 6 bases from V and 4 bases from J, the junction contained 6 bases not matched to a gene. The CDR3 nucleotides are TGTGCCAGCAGGGGAACAGGGGGCAGTAATGAAAAACTGTTTTTT. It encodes CASRGTGGSNEKLFF.

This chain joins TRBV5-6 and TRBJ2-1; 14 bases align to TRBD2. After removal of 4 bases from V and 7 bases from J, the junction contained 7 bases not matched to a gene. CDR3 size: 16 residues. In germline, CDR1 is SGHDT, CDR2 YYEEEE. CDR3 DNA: TGTGCCAGCAGCGGTACCGGGACTAGCGGGAGTAATGAGCAGTTCTTC. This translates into CASSGTGTSGSNEQFF. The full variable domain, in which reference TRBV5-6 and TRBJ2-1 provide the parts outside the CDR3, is DAGVTQSPTHLIKTRGQQVTLRCSPKSGHDTVSWYQQALGQGPQFIFQYYEEEERQRGNFPDRFSGHQFPNYSSELNVNALLLGDSALYLCASSGTGTSGSNEQFFGPGTRLTVL.

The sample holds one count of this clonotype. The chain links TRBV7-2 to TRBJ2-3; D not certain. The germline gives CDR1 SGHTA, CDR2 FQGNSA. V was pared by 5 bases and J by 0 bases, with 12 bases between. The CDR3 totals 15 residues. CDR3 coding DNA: TGTGCCAGCAGCCCCCAAATAGCTAGCACAGATACGCAGTATTTT. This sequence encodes CASSPQIASTDTQYF.

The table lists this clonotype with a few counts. Here the CDR3 reads CASSSAGPGYGYTF. DNA for the CDR3: TGTGCCAGCTCGTCGGCGGGTCCCGGCTATGGCTACACCTTC. The V call is TRBV18, the J call TRBJ1-2, with D unclear. V lost 6 bases and J 4 bases, leaving 15 bases between the germline ends. Per the germline V gene, CDR1 is KGHSH and CDR2 is LQKENI. The CDR3 is made up of 14 amino acids.

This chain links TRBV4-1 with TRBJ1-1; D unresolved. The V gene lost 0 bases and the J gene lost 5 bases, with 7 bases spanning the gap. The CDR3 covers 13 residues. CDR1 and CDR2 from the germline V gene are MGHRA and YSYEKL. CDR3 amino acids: CASSQESWTEAFF. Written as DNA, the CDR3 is TGCGCCAGCAGCCAAGAATCCTGGACTGAAGCTTTCTTT.

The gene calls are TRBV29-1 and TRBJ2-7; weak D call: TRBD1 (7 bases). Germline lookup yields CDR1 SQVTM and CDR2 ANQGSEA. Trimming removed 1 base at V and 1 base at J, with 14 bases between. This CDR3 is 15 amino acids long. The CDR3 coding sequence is TGCAGCGTTGAAGTGACAGGGCGGGGATCCTACGAGCAGTACTTC. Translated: CSVEVTGRGSYEQYF.

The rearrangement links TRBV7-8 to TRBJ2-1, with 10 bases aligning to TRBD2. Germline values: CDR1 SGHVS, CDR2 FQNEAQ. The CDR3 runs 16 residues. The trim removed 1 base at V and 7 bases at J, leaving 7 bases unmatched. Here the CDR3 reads CASSLGASGRRNEQFF. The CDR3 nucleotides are TGTGCCAGCAGCTTAGGGGCTAGCGGGAGACGGAATGAGCAGTTCTTC.

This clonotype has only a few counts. The CDR3 reads CASNARLAGGPGETQYF. DNA for the CDR3: TGTGCCAGCAACGCCCGGTTAGCGGGAGGGCCTGGAGAGACCCAGTACTTC. The V gene is TRBV5-4, the J gene TRBJ2-5; 11 nucleotides match TRBD2. CDR3 size: 17 residues. J lost 4 bases, V lost 6 bases, and 14 bases had no gene match. CDR1 is SGHNT, CDR2 YYREEE, per germline (reference sequence).

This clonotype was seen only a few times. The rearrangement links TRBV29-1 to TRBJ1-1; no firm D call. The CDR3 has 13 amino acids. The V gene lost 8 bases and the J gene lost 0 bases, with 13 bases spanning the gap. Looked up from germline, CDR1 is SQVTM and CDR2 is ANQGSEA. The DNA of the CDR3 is TGCAGCTCCGAGCAGGCAATGAACACTGAAGCTTTCTTT. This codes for CSSEQAMNTEAFF.

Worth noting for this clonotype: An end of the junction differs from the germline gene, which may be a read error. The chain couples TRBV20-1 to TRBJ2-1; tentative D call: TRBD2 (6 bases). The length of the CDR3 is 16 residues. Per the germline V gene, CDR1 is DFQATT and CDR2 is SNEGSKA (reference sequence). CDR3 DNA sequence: TGCAGCGCTAGAGAACTTGGGAGGAGCTCCTACAATGAGCAGTTCTTC. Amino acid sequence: CSARELGRSSYNEQFF.

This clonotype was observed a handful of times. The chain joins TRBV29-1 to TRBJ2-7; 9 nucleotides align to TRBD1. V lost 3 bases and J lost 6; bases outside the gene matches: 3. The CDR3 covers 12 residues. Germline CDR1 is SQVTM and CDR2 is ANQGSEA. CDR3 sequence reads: CSVDPGQGEQYF. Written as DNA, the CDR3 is TGCAGCGTTGACCCGGGACAGGGCGAGCAGTACTTC.

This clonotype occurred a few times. CDR3 loop: CASRVIKGPESSGNTIYF. The CDR3 nucleotides read TGTGCCAGCAGAGTTATAAAAGGGCCCGAGAGCTCTGGAAACACCATATATTTT. The chain links TRBV6-6 to TRBJ1-3; D not certain. The length of the CDR3 is 18 residues. Between the trimmed V and J ends, which lost 6 bases and 0 bases, there was a span of 21 bases. Germline V gene lookup returns CDR1 MNHNY and CDR2 SVGAGI (reference sequence).

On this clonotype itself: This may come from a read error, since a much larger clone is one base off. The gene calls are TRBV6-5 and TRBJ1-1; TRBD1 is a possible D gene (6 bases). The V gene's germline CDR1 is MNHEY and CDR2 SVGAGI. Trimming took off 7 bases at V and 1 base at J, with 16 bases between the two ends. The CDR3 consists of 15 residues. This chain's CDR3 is CASKRTVRGNTEAFF. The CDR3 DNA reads TGTGCCAGCAAAAGAACGGTCAGGGGGAACACTGAAGCTTTCTTT.

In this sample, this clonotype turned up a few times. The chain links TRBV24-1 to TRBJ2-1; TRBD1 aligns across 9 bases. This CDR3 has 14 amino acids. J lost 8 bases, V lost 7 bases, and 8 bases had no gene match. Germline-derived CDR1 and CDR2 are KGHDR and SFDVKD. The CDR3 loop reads CATSETGGSDEQFF. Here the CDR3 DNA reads TGTGCCACCAGCGAGACAGGGGGTTCGGATGAGCAGTTCTTC.